This record covers a single T cell receptor (beta chain). The CDR3 consists of 13 residues. CDR1 is MGHRA, CDR2 YSYEKL, per germline. Deletions cut 2 bases from V and 3 bases from J, with 5 bases between. The entry originates in a study of blood T cell repertoires in COVID-19. Study-level background: PBMCs, B-cell-depleted T cells, or T cells provided the cDNA or gDNA that made up the material.

The table came from immunoSEQ multiplex PCR; TCRdb's copy has only in-frame clones and leaves some out. This sample carries around 150,000 clones, more than 75% of them seen once, and the ten largest clones take roughly 1%. This TCR was sampled from a man aged 35 to 55 with acute or convalescent COVID-19. The sample comprised peripheral blood. The chain combines TRBV4-1 with TRBJ1-3; unclear D gene. The CDR3 DNA reads as TGCGCCAGCAGCCAATCCTTTGGAAACACCATATATTTT. This gives the protein CASSQSFGNTIYF.